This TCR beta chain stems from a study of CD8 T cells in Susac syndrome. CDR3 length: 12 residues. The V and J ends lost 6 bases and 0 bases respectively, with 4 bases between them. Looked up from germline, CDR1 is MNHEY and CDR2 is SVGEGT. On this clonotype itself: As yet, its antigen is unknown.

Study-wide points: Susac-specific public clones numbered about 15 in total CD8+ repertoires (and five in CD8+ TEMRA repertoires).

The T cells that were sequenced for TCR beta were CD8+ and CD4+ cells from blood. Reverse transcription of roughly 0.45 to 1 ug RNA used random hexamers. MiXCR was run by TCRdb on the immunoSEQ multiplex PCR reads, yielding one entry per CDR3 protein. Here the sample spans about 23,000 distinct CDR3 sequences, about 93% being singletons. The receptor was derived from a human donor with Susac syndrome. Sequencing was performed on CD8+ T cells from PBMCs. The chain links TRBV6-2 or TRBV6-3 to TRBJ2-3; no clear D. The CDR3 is CASSPSTDTQYF. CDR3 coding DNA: TGTGCCAGCAGCCCAAGCACAGATACGCAGTATTTT.